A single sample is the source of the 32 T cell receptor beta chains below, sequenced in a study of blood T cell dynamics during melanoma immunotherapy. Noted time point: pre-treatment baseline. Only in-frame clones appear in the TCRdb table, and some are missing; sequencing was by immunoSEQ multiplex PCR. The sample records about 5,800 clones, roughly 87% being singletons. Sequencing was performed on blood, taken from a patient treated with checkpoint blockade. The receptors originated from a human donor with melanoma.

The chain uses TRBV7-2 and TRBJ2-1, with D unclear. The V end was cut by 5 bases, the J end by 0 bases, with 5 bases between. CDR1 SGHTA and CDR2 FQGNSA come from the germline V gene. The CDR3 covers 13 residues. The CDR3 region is CASSDASYNEQFF. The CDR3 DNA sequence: TGTGCCAGCAGCGACGCCTCCTACAATGAGCAGTTCTTC.

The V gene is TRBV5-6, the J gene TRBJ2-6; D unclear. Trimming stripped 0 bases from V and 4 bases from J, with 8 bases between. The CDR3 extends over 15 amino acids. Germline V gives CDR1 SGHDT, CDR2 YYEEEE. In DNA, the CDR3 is TGTGCCAGCAGCTTGGGGCGGTCCGGGGCCAACGTCCTGACTTTC. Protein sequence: CASSLGRSGANVLTF.

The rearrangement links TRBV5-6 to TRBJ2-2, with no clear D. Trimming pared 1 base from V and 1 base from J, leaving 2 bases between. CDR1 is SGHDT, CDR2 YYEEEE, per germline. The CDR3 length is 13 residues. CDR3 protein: CASSLQNTGELFF. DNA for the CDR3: TGTGCCAGCAGCTTGCAGAACACCGGGGAGCTGTTTTTT. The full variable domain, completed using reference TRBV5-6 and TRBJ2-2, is DAGVTQSPTHLIKTRGQQVTLRCSPKSGHDTVSWYQQALGQGPQFIFQYYEEEERQRGNFPDRFSGHQFPNYSSELNVNALLLGDSALYLCASSLQNTGELFFGEGSRLTVL.

CDR3 bases: TGTGCCAGTAGTTCATTAGGGAGGACAGGGACCCAAGAGACCCAGTACTTC. The encoded protein is CASSSLGRTGTQETQYF. This chain joins TRBV19 and TRBJ2-5; 8 bases agree with TRBD1. Trimming cost V 5 bases and J 1 base; bases outside gene matches: 12. The CDR3 runs 17 residues. Germline V gene data show CDR1 as LNHDA and CDR2 as SQIVND (reference sequence).

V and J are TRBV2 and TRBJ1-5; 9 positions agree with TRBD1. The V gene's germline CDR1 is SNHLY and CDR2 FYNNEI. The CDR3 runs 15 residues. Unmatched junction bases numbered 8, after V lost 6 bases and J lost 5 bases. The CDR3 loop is CASRGMDRGYQPQHF. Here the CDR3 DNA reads TGTGCCAGCAGGGGAATGGACAGGGGTTATCAGCCCCAGCATTTT.

The CDR3: CASSYTGERQPQHF. In nucleotides, the CDR3 is TGCGCCAGCAGCTACACAGGGGAGAGGCAGCCCCAGCATTTT. The chain carries TRBV4-1 and TRBJ1-5, with 7 bases matching TRBD1. Germline V gene sequence: CDR1 MGHRA, CDR2 YSYEKL. With V trimmed by 5 bases and J by 7 bases, 8 bases remained unmatched. This CDR3 has 14 amino acids.

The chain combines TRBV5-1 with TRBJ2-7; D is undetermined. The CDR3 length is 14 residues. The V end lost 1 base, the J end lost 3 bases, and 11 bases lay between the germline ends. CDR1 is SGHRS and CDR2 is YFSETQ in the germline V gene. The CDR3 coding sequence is TGCGCCAGCAGCTTGAAGGCTGCGAACTACGAGCAGTACTTC. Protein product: CASSLKAANYEQYF.

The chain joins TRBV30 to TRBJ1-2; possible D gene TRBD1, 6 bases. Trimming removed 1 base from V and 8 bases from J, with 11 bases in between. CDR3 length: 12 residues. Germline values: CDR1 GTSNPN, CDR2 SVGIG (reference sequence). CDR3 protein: CAWSAQGWGYTF. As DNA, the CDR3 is TGTGCCTGGAGTGCACAGGGATGGGGCTACACCTTC.

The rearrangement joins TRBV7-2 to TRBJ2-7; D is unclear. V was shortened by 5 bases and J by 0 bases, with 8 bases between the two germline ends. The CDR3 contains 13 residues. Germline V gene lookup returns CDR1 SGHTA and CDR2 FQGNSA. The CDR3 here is CASSPRVSYEQYF. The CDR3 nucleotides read TGTGCCAGCAGCCCTCGGGTCTCCTACGAGCAGTACTTC.

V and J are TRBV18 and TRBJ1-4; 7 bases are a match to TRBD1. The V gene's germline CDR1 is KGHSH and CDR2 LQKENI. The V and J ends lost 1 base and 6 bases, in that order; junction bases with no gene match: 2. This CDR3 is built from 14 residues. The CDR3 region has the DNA TGTGCCAGCTCACCACGACAGGGAGATGAAAAACTGTTTTTT. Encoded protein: CASSPRQGDEKLFF. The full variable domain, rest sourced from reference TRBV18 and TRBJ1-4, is NAGVMQNPRHLVRRRGQEARLRCSPMKGHSHVYWYRQLPEEGLKFMVYLQKENIIDESGMPKERFSAEFPKEGPSILRIQQVVRGDSAAYFCASSPRQGDEKLFFGSGTQLSVL.

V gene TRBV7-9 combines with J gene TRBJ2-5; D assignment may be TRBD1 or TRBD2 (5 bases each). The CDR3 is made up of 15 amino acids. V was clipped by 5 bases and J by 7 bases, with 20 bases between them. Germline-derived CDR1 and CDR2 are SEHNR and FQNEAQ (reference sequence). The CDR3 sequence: CASSQVWGSEGTQYF. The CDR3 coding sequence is TGTGCCAGCAGCCAAGTATGGGGGTCCGAGGGGACCCAGTACTTC. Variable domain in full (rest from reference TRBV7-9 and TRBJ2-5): DTGVSQNPRHKITKRGQNVTFRCDPISEHNRLYWYRQTLGQGPEFLTYFQNEAQLEKSRLLSDRFSAERPKGSFSTLEIQRTEQGDSAMYLCASSQVWGSEGTQYFGPGTRLLVL.

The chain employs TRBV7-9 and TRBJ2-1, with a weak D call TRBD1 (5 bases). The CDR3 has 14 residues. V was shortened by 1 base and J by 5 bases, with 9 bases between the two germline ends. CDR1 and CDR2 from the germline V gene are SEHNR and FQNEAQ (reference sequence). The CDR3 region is CASSLGTRDNEQFF. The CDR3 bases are TGTGCCAGCAGCTTAGGGACACGGGACAATGAGCAGTTCTTC. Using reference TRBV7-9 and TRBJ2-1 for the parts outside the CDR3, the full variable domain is DTGVSQNPRHKITKRGQNVTFRCDPISEHNRLYWYRQTLGQGPEFLTYFQNEAQLEKSRLLSDRFSAERPKGSFSTLEIQRTEQGDSAMYLCASSLGTRDNEQFFGPGTRLTVL.

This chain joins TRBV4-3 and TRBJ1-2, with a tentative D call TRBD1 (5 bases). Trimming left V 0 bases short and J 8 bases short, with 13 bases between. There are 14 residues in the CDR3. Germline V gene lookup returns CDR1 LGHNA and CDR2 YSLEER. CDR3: CASSQDRQGLGYTF. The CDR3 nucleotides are TGCGCCAGCAGCCAAGACAGGCAGGGATTGGGCTACACCTTC.

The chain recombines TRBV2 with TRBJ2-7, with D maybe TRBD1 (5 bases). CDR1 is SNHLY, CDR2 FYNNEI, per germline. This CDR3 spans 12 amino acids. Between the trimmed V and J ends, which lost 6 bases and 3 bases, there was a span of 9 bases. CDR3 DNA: TGTGCCAGCAGATCAGACAGCTACGAGCAGTACTTC. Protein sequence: CASRSDSYEQYF.

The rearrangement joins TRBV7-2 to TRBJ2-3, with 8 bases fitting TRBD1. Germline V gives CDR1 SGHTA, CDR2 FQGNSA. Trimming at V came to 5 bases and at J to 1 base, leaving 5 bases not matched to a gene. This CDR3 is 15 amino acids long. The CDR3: CASSPTGVGTDTQYF. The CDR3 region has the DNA TGTGCCAGCAGCCCGACAGGGGTAGGCACAGATACGCAGTATTTT.

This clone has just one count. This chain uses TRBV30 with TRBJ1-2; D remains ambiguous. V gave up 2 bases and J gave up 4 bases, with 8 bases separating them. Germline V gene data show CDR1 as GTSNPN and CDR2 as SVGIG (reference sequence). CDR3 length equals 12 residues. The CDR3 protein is CAWSRWGYGYTF. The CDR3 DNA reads TGTGCCTGGAGTCGGTGGGGCTATGGCTACACCTTC.

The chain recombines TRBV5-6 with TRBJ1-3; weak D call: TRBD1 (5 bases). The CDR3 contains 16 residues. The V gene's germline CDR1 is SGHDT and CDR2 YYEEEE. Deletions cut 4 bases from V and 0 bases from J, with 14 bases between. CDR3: CASSDPTVTSGNTIYF. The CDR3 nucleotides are TGTGCCAGCAGCGACCCGACAGTCACCTCTGGAAACACCATATATTTT.

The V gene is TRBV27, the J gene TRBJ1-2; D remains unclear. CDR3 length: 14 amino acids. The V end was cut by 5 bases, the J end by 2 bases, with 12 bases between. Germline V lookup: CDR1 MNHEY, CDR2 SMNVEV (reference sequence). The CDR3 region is CASSGSALNYGYTF. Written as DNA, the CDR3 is TGTGCCAGCAGTGGCAGCGCGCTAAACTATGGCTACACCTTC.

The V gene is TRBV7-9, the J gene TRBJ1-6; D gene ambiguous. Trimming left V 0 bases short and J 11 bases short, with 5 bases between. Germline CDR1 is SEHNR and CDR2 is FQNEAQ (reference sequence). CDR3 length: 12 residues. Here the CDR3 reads CASSLAETPLHF. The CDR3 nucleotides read TGTGCCAGCAGCTTAGCTGAGACACCCCTCCACTTT.

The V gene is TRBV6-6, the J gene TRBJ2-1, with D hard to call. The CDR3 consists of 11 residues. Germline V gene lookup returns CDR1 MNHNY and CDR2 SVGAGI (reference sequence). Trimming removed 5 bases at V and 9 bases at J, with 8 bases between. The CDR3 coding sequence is TGTGCCAGCAGTACCTACCGTGAGCAGTTCTTC. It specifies CASSTYREQFF.

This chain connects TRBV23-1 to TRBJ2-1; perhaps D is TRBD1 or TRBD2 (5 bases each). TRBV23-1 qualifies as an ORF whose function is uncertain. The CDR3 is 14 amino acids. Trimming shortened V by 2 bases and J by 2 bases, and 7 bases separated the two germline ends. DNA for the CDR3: TGCGCCAGCAGTCAACCGGGACCCTACAATGAGCAGTTCTTC. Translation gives CASSQPGPYNEQFF.

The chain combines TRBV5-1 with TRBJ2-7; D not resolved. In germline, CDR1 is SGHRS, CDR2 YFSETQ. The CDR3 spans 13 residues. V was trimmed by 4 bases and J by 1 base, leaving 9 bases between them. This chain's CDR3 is CASSEDGSYEQYF. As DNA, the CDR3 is TGCGCCAGCAGCGAGGACGGATCCTACGAGCAGTACTTC. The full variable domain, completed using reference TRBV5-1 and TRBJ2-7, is KAGVTQTPRYLIKTRGQQVTLSCSPISGHRSVSWYQQTPGQGLQFLFEYFSETQRNKGNFPGRFSGRQFSNSRSEMNVSTLELGDSALYLCASSEDGSYEQYFGPGTRLTVT.

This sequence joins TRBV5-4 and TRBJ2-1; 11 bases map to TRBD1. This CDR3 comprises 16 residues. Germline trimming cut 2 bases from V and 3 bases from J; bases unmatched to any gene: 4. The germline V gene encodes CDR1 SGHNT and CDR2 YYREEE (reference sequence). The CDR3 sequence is CASSFIGTGGYNEQFF. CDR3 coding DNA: TGTGCCAGCAGCTTTATTGGGACAGGGGGCTACAATGAGCAGTTCTTC.

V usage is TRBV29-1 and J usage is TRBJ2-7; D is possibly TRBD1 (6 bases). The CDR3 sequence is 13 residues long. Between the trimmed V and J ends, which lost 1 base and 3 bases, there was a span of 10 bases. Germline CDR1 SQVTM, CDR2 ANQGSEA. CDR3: CSVEGVGGYEQYF. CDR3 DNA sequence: TGCAGCGTTGAAGGGGTAGGGGGCTACGAGCAGTACTTC.

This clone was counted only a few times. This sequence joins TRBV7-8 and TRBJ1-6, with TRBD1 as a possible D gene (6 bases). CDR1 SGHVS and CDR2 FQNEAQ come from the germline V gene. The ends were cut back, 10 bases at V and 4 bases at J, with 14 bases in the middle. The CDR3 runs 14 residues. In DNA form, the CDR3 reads TGTGCCACCAGGACAGCCGTTTATAATTCACCCCTCCACTTT. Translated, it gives CATRTAVYNSPLHF.

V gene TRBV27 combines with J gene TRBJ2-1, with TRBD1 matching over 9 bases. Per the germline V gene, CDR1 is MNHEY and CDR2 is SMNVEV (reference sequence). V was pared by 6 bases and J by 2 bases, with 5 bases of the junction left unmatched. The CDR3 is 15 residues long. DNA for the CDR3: TGTGCCAGCAGGGAACAGGGGGCCGCCTACAATGAGCAGTTCTTC. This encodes CASREQGAAYNEQFF.

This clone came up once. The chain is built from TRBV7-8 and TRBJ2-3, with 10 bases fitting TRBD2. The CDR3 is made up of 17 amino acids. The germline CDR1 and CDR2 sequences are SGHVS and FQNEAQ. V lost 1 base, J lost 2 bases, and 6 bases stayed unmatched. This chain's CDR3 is CASSLVVAGGITDTQYF. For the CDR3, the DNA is TGTGCCAGCAGCTTAGTTGTAGCGGGAGGTATCACAGATACGCAGTATTTT.

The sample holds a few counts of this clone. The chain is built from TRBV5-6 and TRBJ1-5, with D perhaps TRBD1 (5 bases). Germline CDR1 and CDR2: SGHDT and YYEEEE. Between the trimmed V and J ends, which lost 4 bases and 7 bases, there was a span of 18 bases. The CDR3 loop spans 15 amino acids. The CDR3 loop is CASSRRLSWGQPQHF. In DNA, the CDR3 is TGTGCCAGCAGCAGACGGCTCAGTTGGGGGCAGCCCCAGCATTTT.

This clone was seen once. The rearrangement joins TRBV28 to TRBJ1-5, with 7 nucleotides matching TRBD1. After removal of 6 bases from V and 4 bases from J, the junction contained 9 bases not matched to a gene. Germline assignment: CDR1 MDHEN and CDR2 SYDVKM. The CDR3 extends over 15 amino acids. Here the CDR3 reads CASREQGQQNQPQHF. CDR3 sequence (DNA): TGTGCCAGCAGGGAACAGGGACAGCAAAATCAGCCCCAGCATTTT.

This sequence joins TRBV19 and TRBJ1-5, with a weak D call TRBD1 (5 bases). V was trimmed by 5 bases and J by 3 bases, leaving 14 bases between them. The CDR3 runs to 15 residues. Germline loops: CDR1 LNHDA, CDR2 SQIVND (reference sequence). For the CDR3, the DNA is TGTGCCAGTAGTTTCCGGACGGGGGACAATCAGCCCCAGCATTTT. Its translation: CASSFRTGDNQPQHF.

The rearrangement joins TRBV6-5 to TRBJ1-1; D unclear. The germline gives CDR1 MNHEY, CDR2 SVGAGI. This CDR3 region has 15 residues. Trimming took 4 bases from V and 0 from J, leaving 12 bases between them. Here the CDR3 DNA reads TGTGCCAGCAGTTTATCGGGGAACATGAACACTGAAGCTTTCTTT. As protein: CASSLSGNMNTEAFF.

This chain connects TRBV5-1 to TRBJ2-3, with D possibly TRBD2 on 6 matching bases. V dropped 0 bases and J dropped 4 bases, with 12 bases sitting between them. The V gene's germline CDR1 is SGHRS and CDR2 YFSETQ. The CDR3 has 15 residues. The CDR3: CASSLETGVADTQYF. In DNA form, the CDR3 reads TGCGCCAGCAGCTTGGAGACGGGAGTGGCAGATACGCAGTATTTT.